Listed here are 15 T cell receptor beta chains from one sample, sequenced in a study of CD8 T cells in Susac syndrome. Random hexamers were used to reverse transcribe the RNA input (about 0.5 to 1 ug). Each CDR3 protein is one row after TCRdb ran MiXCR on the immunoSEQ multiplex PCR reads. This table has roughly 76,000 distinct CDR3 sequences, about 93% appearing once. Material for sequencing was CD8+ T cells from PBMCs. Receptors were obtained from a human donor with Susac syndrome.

CDR3 in DNA: TGTGCCGTACGAGGGCAGAACACTGAAGCTTTCTTT. The encoded protein is CAVRGQNTEAFF. This chain connects TRBV7-6 to TRBJ1-1; D gene uncertain. CDR3 length: 12 amino acids. CDR1 SGHVS and CDR2 FNYEAQ come from the germline V gene. Trimming removed 11 bases from V and 1 base from J, with 11 bases in between.

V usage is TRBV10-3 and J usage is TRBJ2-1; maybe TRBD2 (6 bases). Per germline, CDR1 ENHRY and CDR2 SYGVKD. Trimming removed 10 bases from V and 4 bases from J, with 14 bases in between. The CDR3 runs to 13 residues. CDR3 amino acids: CATKTGEYNEQFF. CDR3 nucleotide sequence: TGTGCCACCAAGACGGGAGAATACAATGAGCAGTTCTTC.

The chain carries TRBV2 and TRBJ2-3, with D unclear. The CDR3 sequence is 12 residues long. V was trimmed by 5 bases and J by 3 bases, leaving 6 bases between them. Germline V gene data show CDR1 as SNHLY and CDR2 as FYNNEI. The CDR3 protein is CASSLMTDTQYF. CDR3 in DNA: TGTGCCAGCAGTCTAATGACAGATACGCAGTATTTT.

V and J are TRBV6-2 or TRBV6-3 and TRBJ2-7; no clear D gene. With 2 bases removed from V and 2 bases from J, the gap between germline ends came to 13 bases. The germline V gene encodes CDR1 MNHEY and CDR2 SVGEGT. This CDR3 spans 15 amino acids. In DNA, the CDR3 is TGTGCCAGCAGTTACGAATCCGGTGGGGCCTACGAGCAGTACTTC. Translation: CASSYESGGAYEQYF.

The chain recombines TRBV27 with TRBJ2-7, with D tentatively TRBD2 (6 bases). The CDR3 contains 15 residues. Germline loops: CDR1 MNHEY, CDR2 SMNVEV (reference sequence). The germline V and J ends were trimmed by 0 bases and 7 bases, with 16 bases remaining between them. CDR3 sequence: CASSLSTRGRGEQYF. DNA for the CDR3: TGTGCCAGCAGTTTATCGACTAGAGGTCGGGGGGAGCAGTACTTC.

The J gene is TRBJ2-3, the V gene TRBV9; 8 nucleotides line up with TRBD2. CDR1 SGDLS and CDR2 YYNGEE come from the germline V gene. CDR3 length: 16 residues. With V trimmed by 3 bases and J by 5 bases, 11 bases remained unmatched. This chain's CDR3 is CASSAWTGGMKDTQYF. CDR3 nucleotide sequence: TGTGCCAGCAGCGCCTGGACGGGGGGGATGAAAGATACGCAGTATTTT.

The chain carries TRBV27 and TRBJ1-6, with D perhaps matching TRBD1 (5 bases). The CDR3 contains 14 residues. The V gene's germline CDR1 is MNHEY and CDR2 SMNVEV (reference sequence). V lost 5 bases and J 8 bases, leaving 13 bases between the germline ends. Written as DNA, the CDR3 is TGTGCCAGCAGTCGGGGAGGGGAGGATTCACCCCTCCACTTT. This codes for CASSRGGEDSPLHF.

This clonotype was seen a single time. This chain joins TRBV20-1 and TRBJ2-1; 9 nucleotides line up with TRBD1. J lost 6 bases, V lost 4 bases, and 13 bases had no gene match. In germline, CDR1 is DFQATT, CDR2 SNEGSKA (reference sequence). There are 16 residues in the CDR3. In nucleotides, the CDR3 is TGCAGTGCTAAAAAATATTGGACAGGGGTTGTCAATGAGCAGTTCTTC. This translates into CSAKKYWTGVVNEQFF.

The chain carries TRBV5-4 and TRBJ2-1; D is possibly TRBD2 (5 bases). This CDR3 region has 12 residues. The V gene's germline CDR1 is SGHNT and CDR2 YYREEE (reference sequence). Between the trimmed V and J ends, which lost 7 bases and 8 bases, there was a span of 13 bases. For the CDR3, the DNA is TGTGCCAGCGGCCGACCCGGGGATGAGCAGTTCTTC. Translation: CASGRPGDEQFF.

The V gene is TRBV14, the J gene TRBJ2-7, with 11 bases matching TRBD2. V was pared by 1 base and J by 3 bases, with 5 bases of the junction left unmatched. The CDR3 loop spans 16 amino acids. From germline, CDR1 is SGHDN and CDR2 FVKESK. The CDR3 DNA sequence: TGTGCCAGCAGCCAAGGCCTAGCGGGAGGACTCTACGAGCAGTACTTC. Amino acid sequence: CASSQGLAGGLYEQYF.

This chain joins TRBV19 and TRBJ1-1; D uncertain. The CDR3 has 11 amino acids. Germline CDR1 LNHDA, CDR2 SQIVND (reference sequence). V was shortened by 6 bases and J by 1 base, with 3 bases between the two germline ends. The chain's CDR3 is CASRANTEAFF. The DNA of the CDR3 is TGTGCCAGTAGGGCGAACACTGAAGCTTTCTTT.

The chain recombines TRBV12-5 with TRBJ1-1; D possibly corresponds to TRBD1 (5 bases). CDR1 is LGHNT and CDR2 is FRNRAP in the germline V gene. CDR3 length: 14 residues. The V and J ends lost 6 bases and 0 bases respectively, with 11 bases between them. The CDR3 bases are TGTGCTAGTGGCCGAGGGACCGTGAACACTGAAGCTTTCTTT. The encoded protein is CASGRGTVNTEAFF. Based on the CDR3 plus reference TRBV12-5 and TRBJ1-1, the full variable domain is DARVTQTPRHKVTEMGQEVTMRCQPILGHNTVFWYRQTMMQGLELLAYFRNRAPLDDSGMPKDRFSAEMPDATLATLKIQPSEPRDSAVYFCASGRGTVNTEAFFGQGTRLTVV.

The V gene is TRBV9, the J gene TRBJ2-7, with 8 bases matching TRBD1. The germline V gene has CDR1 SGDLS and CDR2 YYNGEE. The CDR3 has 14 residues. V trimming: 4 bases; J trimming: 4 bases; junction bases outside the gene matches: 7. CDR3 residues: CASSPQGETYEQYF. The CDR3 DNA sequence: TGTGCCAGCAGCCCACAGGGGGAAACATACGAGCAGTACTTC.

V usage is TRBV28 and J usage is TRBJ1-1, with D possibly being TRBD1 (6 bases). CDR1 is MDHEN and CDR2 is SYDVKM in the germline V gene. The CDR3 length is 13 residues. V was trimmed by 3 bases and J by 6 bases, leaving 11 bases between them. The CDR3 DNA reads TGTGCCAGCAGTTTGGGGGGCTTCGCTGAAGCTTTCTTT. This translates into CASSLGGFAEAFF.

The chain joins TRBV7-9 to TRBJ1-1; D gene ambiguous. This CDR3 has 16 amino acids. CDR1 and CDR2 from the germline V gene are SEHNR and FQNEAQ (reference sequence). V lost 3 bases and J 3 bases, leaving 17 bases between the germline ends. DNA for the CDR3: TGTGCCAGCAGCTTGCCCCCACCCACTTGGGACACTGAAGCTTTCTTT. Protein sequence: CASSLPPPTWDTEAFF.